What follows are 19 T cell receptor beta chains derived from one specimen sequenced in a study of beta chain features in type 1 diabetes. General observations from the study: Type 1 diabetes patients showed a moderate but significant shortening of TCRB CDR3s in all four CD4+ subsets.

All of the isolated RNA was reverse transcribed, so expressed TCRB transcripts were sequenced. The protocol was immunoSEQ multiplex PCR, while the TCRdb copy is restricted to in-frame clones and leaves out a portion. The sample consists of under 350,000 clones, 24% of them appearing once. These receptors have no identified antigens. The sequenced sample consisted of naive CD4+ T cells from blood. The receptors come from a woman in her 30s with type 1 diabetes.

This clone was counted only a few times. The chain employs TRBV5-6 and TRBJ2-5, with 8 bases fitting TRBD1. The CDR3 extends over 13 amino acids. CDR1 is SGHDT, CDR2 YYEEEE, per germline. V gave up 3 bases and J gave up 7 bases; unmatched junction bases: 5. CDR3 sequence reads: CASSWDRPATQYF. The CDR3 DNA sequence: TGTGCCAGCAGCTGGGACAGGCCCGCGACCCAGTACTTC.

This chain uses TRBV11-2 with TRBJ2-2, with D possibly TRBD2 on 6 matching bases. CDR3 length: 14 residues. V was trimmed by 7 bases and J by 7 bases, leaving 16 bases between them. Germline assignment: CDR1 SGHAT and CDR2 FQNNGV. The CDR3 DNA is TGTGCCAGCACCAGGGACGTAGCGGTCGGGGAGCTGTTTTTT. Translation gives CASTRDVAVGELFF.

This clone was seen a handful of times. The chain employs TRBV2 and TRBJ2-2; D call uncertain. The CDR3 loop spans 14 amino acids. Looked up from germline, CDR1 is SNHLY and CDR2 is FYNNEI. V lost 5 bases and J 1 base, leaving 8 bases between the germline ends. CDR3 nucleotide sequence: TGTGCCAGCAGTTTCGAACAGAACACCGGGGAGCTGTTTTTT. Protein: CASSFEQNTGELFF.

The chain recombines TRBV7-2 with TRBJ2-1; no firm D call. The ends were cut back, 4 bases at V and 3 bases at J, with 13 bases in the middle. Germline values: CDR1 SGHTA, CDR2 FQGNSA. The length of the CDR3 is 15 residues. CDR3 in amino acids: CASSSGSRIYNEQFF. DNA of the CDR3: TGTGCCAGCAGCTCTGGGTCTAGAATCTACAATGAGCAGTTCTTC. Full variable domain (missing parts from reference TRBV7-2 and TRBJ2-1): GAGVSQSPSNKVTEKGKDVELRCDPISGHTALYWYRQSLGQGLEFLIYFQGNSAPDKSGLPSDRFSAERTGGSVSTLTIQRTQQEDSAVYLCASSSGSRIYNEQFFGPGTRLTVL.

The V and J genes are TRBV4-1 and TRBJ1-1, with a possible D match to TRBD1 (5 bases). Per germline, CDR1 MGHRA and CDR2 YSYEKL. Trimming took 0 bases from V and 5 from J, leaving 16 bases between them. The CDR3 runs 16 residues. CDR3 sequence: CASSQEQNRRDTEAFF. In DNA form, the CDR3 reads TGCGCCAGCAGCCAAGAGCAGAACAGGAGAGATACTGAAGCTTTCTTT.

The rearrangement links TRBV4-1 to TRBJ2-3; 9 bases map to TRBD2. Germline-derived CDR1 and CDR2 are MGHRA and YSYEKL. The length of the CDR3 is 15 residues. The junction had 4 bases not matched to a gene; V was cut back by 2 bases and J by 4 bases. The CDR3 loop is CASSQLVAGADTQYF. CDR3 DNA sequence: TGCGCCAGCAGCCAACTCGTAGCGGGAGCAGATACGCAGTATTTT.

The V gene is TRBV19, the J gene TRBJ1-2; 7 bases align to TRBD1. Per germline, CDR1 LNHDA and CDR2 SQIVND (reference sequence). The CDR3 totals 14 residues. V dropped 11 bases and J dropped 0; count of bases not matched to a gene: 9. The CDR3: CASTTGAANYGYTF. The CDR3 region has the DNA TGTGCCTCAACCACAGGGGCAGCTAACTATGGCTACACCTTC.

In this sample, this clone turned up a few times. The gene calls are TRBV29-1 and TRBJ2-5; D is unresolved. This CDR3 is 13 amino acids long. The V end lost 4 bases, the J end lost 0 bases, and 9 bases lay between the germline ends. Per the germline V gene, CDR1 is SQVTM and CDR2 is ANQGSEA. The chain's CDR3 is CSVVSSDQETQYF. In nucleotides, the CDR3 is TGCAGCGTTGTGTCGTCGGACCAAGAGACCCAGTACTTC.

This clone came up a few times. The rearrangement joins TRBV25-1 to TRBJ2-6; 8 bases match TRBD1. Germline V CDR1 and CDR2: MGHDK, SYGVNS. The J segment lost 0 bases and the V segment lost 6 bases, leaving 7 bases of the junction unmatched. The CDR3 spans 17 residues. The CDR3 sequence is CASSRQGHYSGANVLTF. The CDR3 nucleotides read TGTGCCAGCAGCCGACAGGGGCACTACTCTGGGGCCAACGTCCTGACTTTC.

This clone was counted between two and nine times. This chain links TRBV28 with TRBJ1-2; 10 nucleotides align to TRBD1. Germline trimming cut 1 base from V and 6 bases from J; bases unmatched to any gene: 5. CDR1 MDHEN and CDR2 SYDVKM come from the germline V gene. The CDR3 spans 15 residues. The CDR3 spells CASSLFSGQGDGYTF. The CDR3 nucleotides are TGTGCCAGCAGTTTATTCAGTGGACAGGGGGATGGCTACACCTTC.

CDR3 protein: CASSLQTGFLDGYTF. As DNA, the CDR3 is TGCGCCAGCAGTCTCCAGACTGGTTTTTTGGATGGCTACACCTTC. The chain uses TRBV23-1 and TRBJ1-2, with D unclear. TRBV23-1 is an ORF for which the function is uncertain. The V and J ends lost 4 bases and 6 bases respectively, with 18 bases between them. There are 15 residues in the CDR3.

This clone appeared a few times. The chain uses TRBV29-1 and TRBJ2-1; D is undetermined. V was shortened by 2 bases and J by 0 bases, with 8 bases between the two germline ends. This CDR3 contains 14 residues. CDR1 is SQVTM, CDR2 ANQGSEA, per germline. The DNA of the CDR3 is TGCAGCGTTGAATGGCACAGCTCCTACAATGAGCAGTTCTTC. Encoded protein: CSVEWHSSYNEQFF.

The chain recombines TRBV4-2 with TRBJ2-5; D might be TRBD1 (6 bases). Trimming shortened V by 0 bases and J by 7 bases, and 12 bases separated the two germline ends. Looked up from germline, CDR1 is LGHNA and CDR2 is YNFKEQ. There are 14 residues in the CDR3. The CDR3 DNA sequence: TGTGCCAGCAGCCAAGATACAGGGATTGGGACCCAGTACTTC. This sequence encodes CASSQDTGIGTQYF.

This clone was counted a few times. V gene TRBV18 combines with J gene TRBJ2-1, with D possibly matching TRBD1 (6 bases). V was cut by 3 bases and J by 4 bases, with 13 bases left in between. Germline assignment: CDR1 KGHSH and CDR2 LQKENI. This CDR3 region has 15 residues. The CDR3 loop reads CASSPDGDIYNEQFF. CDR3 DNA sequence: TGTGCCAGCTCACCCGACGGGGACATTTACAATGAGCAGTTCTTC.

The table lists this clone with a few counts. The chain has TRBV6-5 and TRBJ1-2, with no clear D. There are 14 residues in the CDR3. Germline values: CDR1 MNHEY, CDR2 SVGAGI. V lost 0 bases and J 2 bases, leaving 7 bases between the germline ends. Written as DNA, the CDR3 is TGTGCCAGCAGTTACTCGGTCAGGAACTATGGCTACACCTTC. Residues: CASSYSVRNYGYTF.

In DNA form, the CDR3 reads TGTGCCAGCAGTCCATTAGATCAGCCCCAGCATTTT. It specifies CASSPLDQPQHF. The chain links TRBV28 to TRBJ1-5; no reliable D call. V lost 5 bases and J 5 bases, leaving 7 bases between the germline ends. From germline, CDR1 is MDHEN and CDR2 SYDVKM. The CDR3 is made up of 12 amino acids.

In its sample, this clone was seen a few times. V usage is TRBV29-1 and J usage is TRBJ2-7, with a tentative D call TRBD2 (7 bases). The CDR3 spans 13 residues. Between the trimmed V and J ends, which lost 4 bases and 6 bases, there was a span of 16 bases. The germline V gene encodes CDR1 SQVTM and CDR2 ANQGSEA. Here the CDR3 DNA reads TGCAGCGTTGGAGGGGGGGTACTTGGCGAGCAGTACTTC. It translates to CSVGGGVLGEQYF.

J is TRBJ2-7 and V is TRBV4-1; 11 nucleotides align to TRBD1. Losses at the gene ends were 4 bases for V and 1 base for J; bases not matched to a gene: 3. Germline V CDR1 and CDR2: MGHRA, YSYEKL. This CDR3 comprises 15 residues. For the CDR3, the DNA is TGCGCCAGCAGCCCCCGGGACAGGGGGTCCTACGAGCAGTACTTC. This sequence encodes CASSPRDRGSYEQYF.

This clone was observed a handful of times. The chain recombines TRBV29-1 with TRBJ1-2; tentative D call: TRBD1 (5 bases). Germline V gene data show CDR1 as SQVTM and CDR2 as ANQGSEA. Deletions cut 3 bases from V and 7 bases from J, with 15 bases between. This CDR3 has 13 amino acids. DNA of the CDR3: TGCAGCGTTGAGGACCTCTCAGGGTTTGGCTACACCTTC. Residues: CSVEDLSGFGYTF.